The present T cell receptor (beta chain) was sequenced within a study of T cell responses to AZD1222 COVID-19 vaccine. Study overall: Second-dose timings of about 4 or about 12 weeks were pooled.

Turning to this clone: Its antigen is unidentified.

The study, taken as a whole, reports: White British ancestry dominated among donors, who included more females, and clonal diversity was possibly underestimated. Baseline seropositivity characterized only six AZD1222 recipients.

Repertoires were generated with immunoSEQ multiplex PCR, while TCRdb's copy carries only in-frame clones and drops some. The profile covers almost 35,000 clones, with approximately 88% appearing a single time and around 7% taken by the ten largest. Per the germline V gene, CDR1 is LNHDA and CDR2 is SQIVND (reference sequence). This CDR3 region has 18 residues. Trimming removed 4 bases at V and 0 bases at J, with 19 bases between. The sample consisted of peripheral blood, taken on day 0 of AZD1222 vaccination. The sequence was collected from an adult in good health. The chain joins TRBV19 to TRBJ1-5; weak D call: TRBD1 (5 bases). This CDR3 is CASSRGRSRQYSNQPQHF. In DNA form, the CDR3 reads TGTGCCAGTAGTAGGGGCCGAAGCCGGCAGTATAGCAATCAGCCCCAGCATTTT. Full variable domain (rest looked up from reference TRBV19 and TRBJ1-5): DGGITQSPKYLFRKEGQNVTLSCEQNLNHDAMYWYRQDPGQGLRLIYYSQIVNDFQKGDIAEGYSVSREKKESFPLTVTSAQKNPTAFYLCASSRGRSRQYSNQPQHFGDGTRLSIL.